A selection of T cell receptor beta chains follows, all from one sample in a study of blood T cell repertoires in COVID-19. Method: immunoSEQ multiplex PCR; TCRdb's copy keeps in-frame clones and lacks some. The sample shows 110,000 or so clones, 70% to 90% of them seen only once. The sequencing sample was made of peripheral blood. The receptors shown here come from a man in his sixties with acute or convalescent COVID-19. CDR3s include the opening cysteine and the closing phenylalanine or tryptophan. A D gene is named only where the DNA matches it firmly. Some rows mark clone size as missing; the rest say once, few, many or name a class of expanded clone.

clone size,V gene,CDR3 length,D gene,J gene,CDR3 DNA,CDR3 protein
-,TRBV28,15,TRBD1,TRBJ1-3,TGTGCCAGCACCCCACCCCGACAGGGTCTGAACACCATATATTTT,CASTPPRQGLNTIYF
-,TRBV10-2,13,-,TRBJ2-3,TGCGCCAGCAGTGAACAGGGCCCAGATACGCAGTATTTT,CASSEQGPDTQYF
-,TRBV4-1,15,-,TRBJ1-4,TGCGCCAGCAGCCCCGGTGAGAGGGCCAATGAAAAACTGTTTTTT,CASSPGERANEKLFF
-,TRBV14,12,-,TRBJ1-2,TGTGCCAGCAGCTTAAATAACTATGGCTACACCTTC,CASSLNNYGYTF
-,TRBV24-1,16,-,TRBJ2-3,TGTGCCACCAGTGAGGGGCTCCTTCCTAGCACAGATACGCAGTATTTT,CATSEGLLPSTDTQYF
-,TRBV19,16,TRBD1,TRBJ2-1,TGTGCCAGTAGTATAAAGGGACAGAGCTCCTACAATGAGCAGTTCTTC,CASSIKGQSSYNEQFF
-,TRBV6-1,15,TRBD1,TRBJ2-7,TGTGCCAGCAGTGAGGGGACAGGGGCGTCCTACGAGCAGTACTTC,CASSEGTGASYEQYF
-,TRBV7-9,15,TRBD1,TRBJ2-4,TGTGCCAGCAGCCAGGACACCTACCAGGGGGACATTCAGTACTTC,CASSQDTYQGDIQYF
-,TRBV9,15,TRBD1,TRBJ1-4,TGTGCCAGCAGCGGCGCGCAGGGGGTCGGTGAAAAACTGTTTTTT,CASSGAQGVGEKLFF
-,TRBV29-1,14,TRBD2,TRBJ2-2,TGCAGCGCTCCTCGGGCTAGCGGGAGCGGGGAGCTGTTTTTT,CSAPRASGSGELFF
-,TRBV7-9,15,-,TRBJ1-1,TGTGCCAGCAGCCCCACCGACAAAGCGAACACTGAAGCTTTCTTT,CASSPTDKANTEAFF
-,TRBV7-2,13,TRBD1,TRBJ1-4,TGTGCCAGCAGTGGACAGGGAAAGGAAAAACTGTTTTTT,CASSGQGKEKLFF
-,TRBV9,16,-,TRBJ2-2,TGTGCCAGCAGCGTAGGAGAGACAGGGAACACCGGGGAGCTGTTTTTT,CASSVGETGNTGELFF
-,TRBV6-5,14,-,TRBJ2-7,TGTGCCAGCAGCCTACAGGGTCGTGCCTACGAGCAGTACTTC,CASSLQGRAYEQYF
-,TRBV7-9,16,TRBD1,TRBJ1-2,TGTGCCAGCAGCTTGACCGGGACAGGGCCTGGCTATGGCTACACCTTC,CASSLTGTGPGYGYTF
-,TRBV10-1,12,TRBD2,TRBJ2-7,TGCGCCAGCGGCGGGGGTCCCTACGAGCAGTACTTC,CASGGGPYEQYF
-,TRBV27,18,TRBD1,TRBJ1-5,TGTGCCAGCAGTTTACGGTCTGTAGGGGGCGCCAACAATCAGCCCCAGCATTTT,CASSLRSVGGANNQPQHF
few,TRBV28,14,-,TRBJ2-7,TGTGCCAGCATGGAGGGAAATAACAGGAACGAGCAGTACTTC,CASMEGNNRNEQYF
-,TRBV30,14,-,TRBJ1-4,TGTGCCTGGAACGGAGGGAAAGAAGGGGAAAAACTGTTTTTT,CAWNGGKEGEKLFF
-,TRBV6-5,15,TRBD1,TRBJ1-5,TGTGCCAGCACCCCGACAGGGCCAAGCAATCAGCCCCAGCATTTT,CASTPTGPSNQPQHF
-,TRBV11-2,14,-,TRBJ2-7,TGTGCCAGCAGCAGTGAGGGACTTCCCTACGAGCAGTACTTC,CASSSEGLPYEQYF
-,TRBV11-3,17,TRBD2,TRBJ2-3,TGTGCCAGCAGCTCGGGGACTAGCGGGACGTTCACAGATACGCAGTATTTT,CASSSGTSGTFTDTQYF
-,TRBV6-5,15,TRBD1,TRBJ2-7,TGTGCCAGCAGTTGGGGGGGACAGGGGACTCGCGAGCAGTACTTC,CASSWGGQGTREQYF
-,TRBV5-6,15,TRBD2,TRBJ2-5,TGTGCCAGCAGCTTGTCGCTAGCGGGTTGGGGGACCCAGTACTTC,CASSLSLAGWGTQYF
-,TRBV10-3,15,TRBD1,TRBJ2-1,TGTGCCATCAGTGAGAGGGACAGTACAGAGAGTGAGCAGTTCTTC,CAISERDSTESEQFF
once,TRBV9,16,TRBD2,TRBJ2-1,TGTGCCAGCAGCGTAGGACTAGCGGGGGACTACAATGAGCAGTTCTTC,CASSVGLAGDYNEQFF
-,TRBV6-5,14,-,TRBJ1-1,TGTGCCAGCAGTTACTCGAATCGGGGCACTGAAGCTTTCTTT,CASSYSNRGTEAFF
-,TRBV4-2,15,-,TRBJ2-1,TGTGCCAGCAGCCAGGACAGGGAGGGTAACAATGAGCAGTTCTTC,CASSQDREGNNEQFF
once,TRBV11-3,13,-,TRBJ2-2,TGTGCCAGCAGTTTGACTTACACCGGGGAGCTGTTTTTT,CASSLTYTGELFF
-,TRBV2,16,TRBD1,TRBJ1-1,TGTGCCAGCAGGGACAGACGACAGGGGCCCTACACTGAAGCTTTCTTT,CASRDRRQGPYTEAFF
-,TRBV12-3/TRBV12-4,13,-,TRBJ2-2,TGTGCCTTTTCTAAACTTCTCACCGGGGAGCTGTTTTTT,CAFSKLLTGELFF
-,TRBV6-5,14,-,TRBJ2-4,TGTGCCAGCAGTTACCTCGGAGCCAAAAACATTCAGTACTTC,CASSYLGAKNIQYF
once,TRBV21-1,15,-,TRBJ2-3,TGTGCCAGCAGCAGGGGACACCGGGGCACAGATACGCAGTATTTT,CASSRGHRGTDTQYF
-,TRBV19,14,TRBD1,TRBJ2-1,TGTGCCAGTTTTTCCGGGACAGGGTATGGGGAGCAGTTCTTC,CASFSGTGYGEQFF
-,TRBV4-1,17,TRBD2,TRBJ2-1,TGCGCCAGCAGCCAATACCTAGGGGCCCAGCGGGATGGTGAGCAGTTCTTC,CASSQYLGAQRDGEQFF
few,TRBV29-1,13,-,TRBJ1-3,TGCAGCGTTGAAGGGGGGGCTGGAAACACCATATATTTT,CSVEGGAGNTIYF
-,TRBV9,15,-,TRBJ2-1,TGTGCCAGCAGCGCGGTCAGGGGAGGGTTGAATGAGCAGTTCTTC,CASSAVRGGLNEQFF
-,TRBV29-1,13,-,TRBJ2-3,TGCAGCGTTGAAGGCGGGCGGGGAGATACGCAGTATTTT,CSVEGGRGDTQYF
-,TRBV27,13,-,TRBJ2-7,TGTGCCAGCAGTAGCGACAGGTCCTACGAGCAGTACTTC,CASSSDRSYEQYF
-,TRBV12-3/TRBV12-4,12,TRBD1,TRBJ2-7,TGTGCCAGCAGTGGACAGGGTCTGGAGCAGTACTTC,CASSGQGLEQYF
-,TRBV27,15,-,TRBJ2-3,TGTGCCAGCAGTTTATCTTTCCAGGCCGGAGATACGCAGTATTTT,CASSLSFQAGDTQYF
-,TRBV10-3,13,TRBD1,TRBJ1-2,TGTGCCACCGGACAGGGGCAGGGGTATGGCTACACCTTC,CATGQGQGYGYTF
once,TRBV9,16,-,TRBJ2-1,TGTGCCAGCAGCCCGACTGAGGGTGGTTCCTACAATGAGCAGTTCTTC,CASSPTEGGSYNEQFF
-,TRBV29-1,14,-,TRBJ1-1,TGCAGCGTGGGCACCGGGACACTTAACACTGAAGCTTTCTTT,CSVGTGTLNTEAFF
-,TRBV30,16,TRBD1,TRBJ1-2,TGTGCCTGGAGTACGCGACAGGGAAAGAAGTACTATGGCTACACCTTC,CAWSTRQGKKYYGYTF
-,TRBV28,13,TRBD1,TRBJ2-5,TGTGCCAGCGGACAGGGGAATAAGGAGACCCAGTACTTC,CASGQGNKETQYF
few,TRBV7-2,14,TRBD1,TRBJ1-4,TGTGCCAGCAGCCCCGACAGGGGGCAGGAAAAACTGTTTTTT,CASSPDRGQEKLFF
-,TRBV9,17,TRBD1,TRBJ1-1,TGTGCCAGCAGCGAACGAGACAGACAGGGTACGAACACTGAAGCTTTCTTT,CASSERDRQGTNTEAFF
-,TRBV24-1,12,-,TRBJ2-7,TGTGCCACCAGTGATCTCTCAGGTGAGCAGTACTTC,CATSDLSGEQYF